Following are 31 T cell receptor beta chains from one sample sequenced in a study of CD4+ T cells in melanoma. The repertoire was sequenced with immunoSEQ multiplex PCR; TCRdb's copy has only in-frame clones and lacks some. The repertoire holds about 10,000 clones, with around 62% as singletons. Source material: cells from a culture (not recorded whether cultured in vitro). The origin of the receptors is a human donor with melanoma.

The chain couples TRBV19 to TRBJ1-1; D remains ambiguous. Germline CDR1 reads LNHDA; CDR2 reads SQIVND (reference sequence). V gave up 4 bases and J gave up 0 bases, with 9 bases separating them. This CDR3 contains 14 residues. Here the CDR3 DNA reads TGTGCCAGTAGTAAGGCAAGAATGAACACTGAAGCTTTCTTT. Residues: CASSKARMNTEAFF. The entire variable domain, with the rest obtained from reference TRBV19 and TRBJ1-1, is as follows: DGGITQSPKYLFRKEGQNVTLSCEQNLNHDAMYWYRQDPGQGLRLIYYSQIVNDFQKGDIAEGYSVSREKKESFPLTVTSAQKNPTAFYLCASSKARMNTEAFFGQGTRLTVV.

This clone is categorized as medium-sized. The DNA of the CDR3 is TGTGCCAGCAACCATGTTAGGACAGGACTGAACACTGAAGCTTTCTTT. Amino acid sequence: CASNHVRTGLNTEAFF. This chain uses TRBV6-6 with TRBJ1-1; 7 bases match TRBD1. J lost 0 bases, V lost 7 bases, and 11 bases had no gene match. This CDR3 is 16 amino acids long. The germline V gene encodes CDR1 MNHNY and CDR2 SVGAGI (reference sequence).

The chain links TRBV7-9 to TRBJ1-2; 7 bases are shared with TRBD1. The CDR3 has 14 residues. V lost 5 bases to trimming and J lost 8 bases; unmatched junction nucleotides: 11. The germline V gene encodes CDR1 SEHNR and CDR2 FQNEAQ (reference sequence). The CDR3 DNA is TGTGCCAGCAGCGTGGGGGAGGGGGCAAAAGGCTACACCTTC. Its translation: CASSVGEGAKGYTF. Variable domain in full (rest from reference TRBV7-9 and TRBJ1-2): DTGVSQNPRHKITKRGQNVTFRCDPISEHNRLYWYRQTLGQGPEFLTYFQNEAQLEKSRLLSDRFSAERPKGSFSTLEIQRTEQGDSAMYLCASSVGEGAKGYTFGSGTRLTVV.

The CDR3 DNA sequence: TGTGCCAGCAGCTTTGCCACGGCAGATACGCAGTATTTT. Encoded protein: CASSFATADTQYF. The chain uses TRBV7-8 and TRBJ2-3; D not certain. The CDR3 is made up of 13 amino acids. Between the trimmed V and J ends, which lost 3 bases and 4 bases, there was a span of 8 bases. CDR1 is SGHVS and CDR2 is FQNEAQ in the germline V gene. The full variable domain, with the rest looked up from reference TRBV7-8 and TRBJ2-3, is GAGVSQSPRYKVAKRGQDVALRCDPISGHVSLFWYQQALGQGPEFLTYFQNEAQLDKSGLPSDRFFAERPEGSVSTLKIQRTQQEDSAVYLCASSFATADTQYFGPGTRLTVL.

CDR3 protein: CASSSQGILAKNIQYF. CDR3 nucleotides: TGTGCCAGCAGTTCCCAGGGGATACTAGCCAAAAACATTCAGTACTTC. The gene calls are TRBV6-6 and TRBJ2-4; TRBD1 is a possible D gene (6 bases). The ends were cut back, 4 bases at V and 0 bases at J, with 13 bases in the middle. The length of the CDR3 is 16 residues. The germline gives CDR1 MNHNY, CDR2 SVGAGI (reference sequence).

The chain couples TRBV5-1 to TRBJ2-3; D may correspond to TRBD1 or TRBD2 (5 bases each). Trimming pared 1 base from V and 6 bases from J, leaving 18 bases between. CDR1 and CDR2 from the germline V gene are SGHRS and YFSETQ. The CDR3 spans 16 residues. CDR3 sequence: CASSLPLGTPGDTQYF. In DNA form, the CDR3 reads TGCGCCAGCAGCTTGCCTTTAGGGACCCCTGGTGATACGCAGTATTTT.

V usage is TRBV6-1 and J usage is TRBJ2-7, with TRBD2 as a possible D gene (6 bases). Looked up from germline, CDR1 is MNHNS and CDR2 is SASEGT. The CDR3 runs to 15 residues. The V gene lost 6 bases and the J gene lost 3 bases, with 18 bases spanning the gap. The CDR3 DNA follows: TGTGCCAGCAGAGAGGGAGGTCCGGGGTACTACGAGCAGTACTTC. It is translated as CASREGGPGYYEQYF.

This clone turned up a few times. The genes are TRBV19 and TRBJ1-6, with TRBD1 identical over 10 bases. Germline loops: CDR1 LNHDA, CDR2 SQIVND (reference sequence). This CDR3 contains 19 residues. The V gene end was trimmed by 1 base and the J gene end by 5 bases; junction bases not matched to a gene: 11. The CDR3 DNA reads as TGTGCCAGTAGTATAGCCCCCCCCGGACAGGGGGTCGATAATTCACCCCTCCACTTT. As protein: CASSIAPPGQGVDNSPLHF.

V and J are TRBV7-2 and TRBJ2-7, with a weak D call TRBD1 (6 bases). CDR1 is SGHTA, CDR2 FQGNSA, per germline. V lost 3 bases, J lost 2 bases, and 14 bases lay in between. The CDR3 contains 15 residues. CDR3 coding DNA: TGTGCCAGCAGCTTCGGGACATCGGGACCCTACGAGCAGTACTTC. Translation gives CASSFGTSGPYEQYF.

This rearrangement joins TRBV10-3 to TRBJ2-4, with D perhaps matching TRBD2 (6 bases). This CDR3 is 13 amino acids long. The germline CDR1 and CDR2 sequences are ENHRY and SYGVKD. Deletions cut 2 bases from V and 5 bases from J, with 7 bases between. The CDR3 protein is CAISEPGENIQYF. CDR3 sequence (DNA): TGTGCCATCAGTGAGCCGGGGGAAAACATTCAGTACTTC.

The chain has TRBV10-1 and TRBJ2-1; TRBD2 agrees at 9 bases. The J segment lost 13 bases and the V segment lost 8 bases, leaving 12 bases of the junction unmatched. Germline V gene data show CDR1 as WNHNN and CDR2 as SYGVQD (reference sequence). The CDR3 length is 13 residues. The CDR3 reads CASSRGPSGEQFF. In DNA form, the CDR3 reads TGCGCCAGCTCCCGAGGGCCTAGCGGGGAACAGTTCTTC.

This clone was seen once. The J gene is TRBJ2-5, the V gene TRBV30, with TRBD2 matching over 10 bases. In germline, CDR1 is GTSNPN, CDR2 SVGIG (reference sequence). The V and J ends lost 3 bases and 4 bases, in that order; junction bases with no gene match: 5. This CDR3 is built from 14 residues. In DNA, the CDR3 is TGTGCCTGGAGACTAGCGGGGTTTGGAGAGACCCAGTACTTC. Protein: CAWRLAGFGETQYF.

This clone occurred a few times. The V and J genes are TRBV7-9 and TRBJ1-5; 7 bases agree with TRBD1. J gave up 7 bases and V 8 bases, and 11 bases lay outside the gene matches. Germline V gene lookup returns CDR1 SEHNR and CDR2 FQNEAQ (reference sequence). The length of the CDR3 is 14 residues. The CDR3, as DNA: TGTGCCAGCGCCCGCGGACAGGCGGGGCAGCCCCAGCATTTT. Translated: CASARGQAGQPQHF.

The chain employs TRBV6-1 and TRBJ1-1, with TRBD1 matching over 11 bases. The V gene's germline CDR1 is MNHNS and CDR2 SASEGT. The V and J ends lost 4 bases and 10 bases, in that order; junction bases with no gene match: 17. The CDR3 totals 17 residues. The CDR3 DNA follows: TGTGCCAGCAGTGCTTCAAGAGGTCTCGGGACAGGGGGTGGAGCTTTCTTT. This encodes CASSASRGLGTGGGAFF.

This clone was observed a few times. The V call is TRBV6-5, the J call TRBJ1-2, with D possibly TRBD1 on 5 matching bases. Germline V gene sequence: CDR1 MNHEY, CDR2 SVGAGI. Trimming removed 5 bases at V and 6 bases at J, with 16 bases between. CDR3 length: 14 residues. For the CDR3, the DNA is TGTGCCAGCAGTACGTGGGGCGAGAGGGATGGCTACACCTTC. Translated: CASSTWGERDGYTF.

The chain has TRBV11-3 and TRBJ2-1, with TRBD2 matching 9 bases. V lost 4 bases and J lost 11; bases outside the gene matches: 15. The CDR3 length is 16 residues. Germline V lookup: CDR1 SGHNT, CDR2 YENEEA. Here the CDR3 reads CASSSRRGGGGYKQFF. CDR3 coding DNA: TGTGCCAGCAGCTCTCGGCGGGGCGGGGGGGGCTATAAGCAGTTCTTC.

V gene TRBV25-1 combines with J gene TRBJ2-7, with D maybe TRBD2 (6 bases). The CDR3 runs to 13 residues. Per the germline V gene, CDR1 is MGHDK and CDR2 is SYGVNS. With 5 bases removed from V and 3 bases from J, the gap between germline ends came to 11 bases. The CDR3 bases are TGTGCCAGCAGTATTAGCGGAGGCTACGAGCAGTACTTC. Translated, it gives CASSISGGYEQYF.

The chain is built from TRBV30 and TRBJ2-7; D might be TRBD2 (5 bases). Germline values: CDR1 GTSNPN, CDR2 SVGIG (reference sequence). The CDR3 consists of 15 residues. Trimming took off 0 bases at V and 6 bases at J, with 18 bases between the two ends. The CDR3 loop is CAWSVPGLALGEQYF. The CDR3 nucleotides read TGTGCCTGGAGTGTCCCGGGCCTAGCTTTGGGCGAGCAGTACTTC.

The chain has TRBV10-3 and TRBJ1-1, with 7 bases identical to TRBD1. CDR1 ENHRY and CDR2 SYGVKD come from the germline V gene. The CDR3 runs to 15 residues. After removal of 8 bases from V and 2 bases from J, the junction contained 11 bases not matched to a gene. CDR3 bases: TGTGCCATCGAGGCAGGGGGTTACGGAAACACTGAAGCTTTCTTT. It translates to CAIEAGGYGNTEAFF.

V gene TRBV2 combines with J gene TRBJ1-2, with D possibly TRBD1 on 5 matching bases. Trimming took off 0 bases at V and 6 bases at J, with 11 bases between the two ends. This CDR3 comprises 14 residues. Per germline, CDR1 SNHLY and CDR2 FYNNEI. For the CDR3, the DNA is TGTGCCAGCAGTGAAGCGCCCAGGGAGCATGGCTACACCTTC. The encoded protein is CASSEAPREHGYTF.

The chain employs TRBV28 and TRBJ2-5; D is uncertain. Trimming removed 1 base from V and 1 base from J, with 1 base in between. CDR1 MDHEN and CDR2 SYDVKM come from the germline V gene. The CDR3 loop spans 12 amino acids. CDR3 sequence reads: CASSLSQETQYF. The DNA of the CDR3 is TGTGCCAGCAGTTTATCCCAAGAGACCCAGTACTTC.

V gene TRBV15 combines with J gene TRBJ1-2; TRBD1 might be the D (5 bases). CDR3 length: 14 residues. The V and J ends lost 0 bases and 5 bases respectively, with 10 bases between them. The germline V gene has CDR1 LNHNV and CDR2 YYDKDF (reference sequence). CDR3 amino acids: CATSRETGSYGYTF. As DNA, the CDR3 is TGTGCCACCAGCAGAGAAACAGGATCGTATGGCTACACCTTC.

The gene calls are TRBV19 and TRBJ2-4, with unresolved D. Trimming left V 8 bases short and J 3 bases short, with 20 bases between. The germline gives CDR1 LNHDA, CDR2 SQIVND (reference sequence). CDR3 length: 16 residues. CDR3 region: CASSPSVSGRKNIQYF. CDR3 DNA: TGTGCCAGTTCCCCCTCGGTTTCCGGTCGCAAAAACATTCAGTACTTC.

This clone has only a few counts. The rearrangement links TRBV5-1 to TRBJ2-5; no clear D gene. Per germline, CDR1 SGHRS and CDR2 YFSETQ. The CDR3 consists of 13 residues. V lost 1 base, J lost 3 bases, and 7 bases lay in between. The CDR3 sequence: CASSLRPKETQYF. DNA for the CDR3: TGCGCCAGCAGCTTGAGGCCAAAAGAGACCCAGTACTTC.

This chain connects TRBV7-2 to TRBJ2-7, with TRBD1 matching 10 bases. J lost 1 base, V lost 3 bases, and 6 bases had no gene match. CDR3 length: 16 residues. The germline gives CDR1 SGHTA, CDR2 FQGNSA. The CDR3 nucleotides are TGTGCCAGCAGCTTTTCAGGGACAGGGGTGTCCTACGAGCAGTACTTC. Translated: CASSFSGTGVSYEQYF.

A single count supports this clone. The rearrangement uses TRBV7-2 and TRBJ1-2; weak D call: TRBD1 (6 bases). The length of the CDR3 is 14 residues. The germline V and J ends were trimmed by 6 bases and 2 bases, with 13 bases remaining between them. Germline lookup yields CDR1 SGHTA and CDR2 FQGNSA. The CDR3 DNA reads TGTGCCAGCAGGTCAGGGGCCCTAAACTATGGCTACACCTTC. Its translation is CASRSGALNYGYTF.

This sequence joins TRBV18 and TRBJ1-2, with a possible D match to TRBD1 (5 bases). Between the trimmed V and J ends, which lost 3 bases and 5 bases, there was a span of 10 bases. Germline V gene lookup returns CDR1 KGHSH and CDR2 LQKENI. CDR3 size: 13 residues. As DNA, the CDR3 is TGTGCCAGCTCACCCGTCGGGGGGTATGGCTACACCTTC. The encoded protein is CASSPVGGYGYTF. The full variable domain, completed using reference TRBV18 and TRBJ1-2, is NAGVMQNPRHLVRRRGQEARLRCSPMKGHSHVYWYRQLPEEGLKFMVYLQKENIIDESGMPKERFSAEFPKEGPSILRIQQVVRGDSAAYFCASSPVGGYGYTFGSGTRLTVV.

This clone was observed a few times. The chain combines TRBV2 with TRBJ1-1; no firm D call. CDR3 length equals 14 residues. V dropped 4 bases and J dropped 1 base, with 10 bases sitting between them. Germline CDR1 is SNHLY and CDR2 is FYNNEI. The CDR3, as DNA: TGTGCCAGCAGTGGGACCGGCGCGAACACTGAAGCTTTCTTT. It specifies CASSGTGANTEAFF.

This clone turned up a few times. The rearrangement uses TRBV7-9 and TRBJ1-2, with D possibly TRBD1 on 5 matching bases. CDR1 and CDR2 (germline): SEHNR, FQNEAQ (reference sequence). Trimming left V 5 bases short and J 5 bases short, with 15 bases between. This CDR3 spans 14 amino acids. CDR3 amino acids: CASSPPAREYGYTF. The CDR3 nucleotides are TGTGCCAGCAGCCCCCCCGCCAGGGAGTATGGCTACACCTTC.

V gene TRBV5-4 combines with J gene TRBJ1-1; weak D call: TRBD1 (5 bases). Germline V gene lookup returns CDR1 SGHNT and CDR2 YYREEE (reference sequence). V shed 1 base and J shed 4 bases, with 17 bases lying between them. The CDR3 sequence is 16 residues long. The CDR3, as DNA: TGTGCCAGCAGCTTGCTGGGATCGAGGGGTGGCACTGAAGCTTTCTTT. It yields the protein CASSLLGSRGGTEAFF. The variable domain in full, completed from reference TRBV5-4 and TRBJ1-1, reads ETGVTQSPTHLIKTRGQQVTLRCSSQSGHNTVSWYQQALGQGPQFIFQYYREEENGRGNFPPRFSGLQFPNYSSELNVNALELDDSALYLCASSLLGSRGGTEAFFGQGTRLTVV.

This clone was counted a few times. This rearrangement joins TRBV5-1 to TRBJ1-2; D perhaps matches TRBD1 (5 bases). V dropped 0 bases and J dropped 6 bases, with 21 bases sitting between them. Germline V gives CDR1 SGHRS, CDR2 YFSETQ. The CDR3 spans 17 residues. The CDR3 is CASSLGGPYPGRDGYTF. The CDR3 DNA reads TGCGCCAGCAGCTTGGGGGGACCGTACCCGGGGCGCGATGGCTACACCTTC.